Listed below are T cell receptor beta chains from one sample, sequenced in a study of blood T cell repertoires in COVID-19. Sequencing used immunoSEQ multiplex PCR; TCRdb keeps in-frame clones, though not all of them. The sample lists fewer than 300,000 clones; around nine tenths were seen once. Sequenced: PBMCs or T cells enriched from blood (not recorded which). The receptors stem from a woman aged 25 to 39 who had recovered from COVID-19. The CDR3 runs from the conserved cysteine through the conserved F or W. Each record gives: CDR3 DNA, CDR3 protein, clone size, V gene, J gene, D gene. A D gene is named only where the DNA matches it firmly. Not all rows give a size; the values are once, few, many and, for expanded clones, a class.

TGCGCCAGCAGCCCGGGACAGGGGCGTACTTACGAGCAGTACTTC	CASSPGQGRTYEQYF	.	TRBV5-1	TRBJ2-7	TRBD1
TGTGCCACCAGCAGAGACGCTAGCGGGGGTGGGACCCAGTACTTC	CATSRDASGGGTQYF	.	TRBV15	TRBJ2-5	TRBD2
TGTGCCAGCAGTCGGGGCCGGGACAGGGGTACTGAAGCTTTCTTT	CASSRGRDRGTEAFF	.	TRBV6-5	TRBJ1-1	TRBD1
TGTGCCAGCAGCTTAAACTTCGCGAGGGACTTC	CASSLNFARDF	.	TRBV7-9	TRBJ2-5	.
TGTGCCAGCAGCCAAGTAGCTCTAGGAGCGGTCCAAGAGACCCAGTACTTC	CASSQVALGAVQETQYF	.	TRBV3-1/TRBV3-2	TRBJ2-5	.
TGTGCCAGTAGTACTCAGACAGGGTCCACGGAACTGTTTTTT	CASSTQTGSTELFF	.	TRBV19	TRBJ1-4	TRBD1
TGTGCCAGCAGCTTACGGGATACCGGGGAGCTGTTTTTT	CASSLRDTGELFF	.	TRBV7-3	TRBJ2-2	.
TGTGCCAGCAAGGCAGCGGGAGGTTACGAGCAGTACTTC	CASKAAGGYEQYF	.	TRBV6-5	TRBJ2-7	TRBD2
TGTGCCAGCAGCTTATCCCAGGGGGTTAGCTACGAGCAGTACTTC	CASSLSQGVSYEQYF	.	TRBV7-2	TRBJ2-7	TRBD1
TGTGCCTGGACGGGTGGGGCGATTGAAAAACTGTTTTTT	CAWTGGAIEKLFF	.	TRBV30	TRBJ1-4	.
TGTGCCAGCAGCCCGCGACTAGCCGAAAGCACAGATACGCAGTATTTT	CASSPRLAESTDTQYF	.	TRBV11-2	TRBJ2-3	TRBD2
TGTGCCAGCAGTTCCACGGAGGGGTCCTACAATGAGCAGTTCTTC	CASSSTEGSYNEQFF	.	TRBV6-2/TRBV6-3	TRBJ2-1	.
TGCGCCAGCAGTGAGTCGCGGCTTCGCCGAGGGTTCCAGTACTTC	CASSESRLRRGFQYF	.	TRBV10-2	TRBJ2-5	.
TGCGCCAGTCTCGGACTAGCGGGAGGAAGCACCGGGGAGCTGTTTTTT	CASLGLAGGSTGELFF	.	TRBV4-1	TRBJ2-2	TRBD2
TGTGCCAGCAGTCCTACGGGAGGGTGGACCGGGGAGCTGTTTTTT	CASSPTGGWTGELFF	.	TRBV3-1/TRBV3-2	TRBJ2-2	TRBD2
TGTGCCACCAGCGGCCGACAGTTTGCCACTGAAGCTTTCTTT	CATSGRQFATEAFF	.	TRBV15	TRBJ1-1	.
TGTGCCAGCAGTGGGCGTCTCCGGGAGACTAGCGGGAGGGACAATGAGCAGTTCTTC	CASSGRLRETSGRDNEQFF	.	TRBV27	TRBJ2-1	TRBD2
TGTGCCAGCAGTTTATTGGTAGGGGGTAACACTGAAGCTTTCTTT	CASSLLVGGNTEAFF	.	TRBV28	TRBJ1-1	.
TGTGCCAGCAGCTTCGGTAGCCCCAGGGCTAACACTGAAGCTTTCTTT	CASSFGSPRANTEAFF	once	TRBV7-6	TRBJ1-1	.
TGTGCCAGCTCACCACCGACAGGGGACGGCACTGAAGCTTTCTTT	CASSPPTGDGTEAFF	.	TRBV18	TRBJ1-1	TRBD1
TGCGCCAGCAGCCAATCGACAGGGAGCTCTGGAAACACCATATATTTT	CASSQSTGSSGNTIYF	.	TRBV5-1	TRBJ1-3	TRBD1
TGTGCCACCAGCAGAGCTTTCGGGACAGGGAACTATGGCTACACCTTC	CATSRAFGTGNYGYTF	.	TRBV15	TRBJ1-2	TRBD1
TGTGCCAGTAGTATCCTCCGGACAGGGACTGGCTACACCTTC	CASSILRTGTGYTF	few	TRBV19	TRBJ1-2	TRBD1
TGCGCCAGCAGCCAACCTGTCTGGGGCTCATATAGCAATCAGCCCCAGCATTTT	CASSQPVWGSYSNQPQHF	.	TRBV4-3	TRBJ1-5	.
TGTGCCAGCAACCTACTAGTCGGGGGGAGAGACACTGAAGCTTTCTTT	CASNLLVGGRDTEAFF	.	TRBV7-9	TRBJ1-1	.
TGTGCCAGCAGTACGGGACTAGCGGTAGCCAAAAACATTCAGTACTTC	CASSTGLAVAKNIQYF	.	TRBV2	TRBJ2-4	TRBD2
TGTGCCTGGGGCGGGAAGGGTCAGCCCCAGCATTTT	CAWGGKGQPQHF	.	TRBV30	TRBJ1-5	.
TGTGCCAGCAGACTGACAGGGGCGAGCTACGAGCAGTACTTC	CASRLTGASYEQYF	.	TRBV27	TRBJ2-7	TRBD1
TGTGCCAGCCTCCGCCTAGGGGCCACTGAAGCTTTCTTT	CASLRLGATEAFF	few	TRBV27	TRBJ1-1	.
TGTGCCAGTAGTATAGTGAGCCCGGGGAATGAGCAGTTCTTC	CASSIVSPGNEQFF	.	TRBV19	TRBJ2-1	.
TGTGCCAGCAGCCCCCTTAGTCTAGCGGGATACAATGAGCAGTTCTTC	CASSPLSLAGYNEQFF	.	TRBV7-9	TRBJ2-1	TRBD2
TGTGCCAGCTCACCACAGGGGCCCCTCAATCAGCCCCAGCATTTT	CASSPQGPLNQPQHF	few	TRBV18	TRBJ1-5	.
TGTGCCAGCAGTTGGCTAGGGGGCAGGAGAACAGATACGCAGTATTTT	CASSWLGGRRTDTQYF	.	TRBV28	TRBJ2-3	TRBD1
TGTGCCAGCTCACCACCCCGTAACAGGGGCCAGGGGTACAATGAGCAGTTCTTC	CASSPPRNRGQGYNEQFF	.	TRBV18	TRBJ2-1	TRBD1
TGTGCCAGCAGTTCCTTCGACAGTTATAATTCACCCCTCCACTTT	CASSSFDSYNSPLHF	.	TRBV6-6	TRBJ1-6	.
TGTGCCAGCAGTTTTGGACAGGGGGTTCAGCCCCAGCATTTT	CASSFGQGVQPQHF	few	TRBV6-5	TRBJ1-5	TRBD1
TGCGCCAGCAGCTTGGATCAGGGGGCGAACAATGAGCAGTTCTTC	CASSLDQGANNEQFF	.	TRBV5-1	TRBJ2-1	TRBD1
TGTGCCACCAGCAGTGTAGGGGCATTTACAGATACGCAGTATTTT	CATSSVGAFTDTQYF	.	TRBV15	TRBJ2-3	.
TGTGCCAGCAGCAGGTTCCCGGGACAGGGGGGAGGGAACACTGAAGCTTTCTTT	CASSRFPGQGGGNTEAFF	few	TRBV9	TRBJ1-1	TRBD1
TGTGCCAGCAGCTTCAGGAAAACGAACACCGGGGAGCTGTTTTTT	CASSFRKTNTGELFF	.	TRBV7-2	TRBJ2-2	.
TGCGCCAGCAGTCACCCTAGGGGCCGGGAGGGTTTTCTGGGGCAGTTCTTC	CASSHPRGREGFLGQFF	once	TRBV23-1	TRBJ2-1	TRBD2